The following is a T cell receptor beta chain sequence with its context. Its antigen remains unidentified. The CDR3 is 13 residues long. J was trimmed by 5 bases and V by 6 bases; bases with no gene match: 6. Primed by a sample-barcoded 5' primer and a J-beta primer mix, a second PCR proceeded for 7 to 11 cycles. TCRdb re-derived calls from the 5' RACE reads in MiXCR, one entry per CDR3 protein. The table includes under 2,000,000 distinct CDR3 sequences, around 48% detected once. These data belong to a study of blood T cells in healthy people across ages. General study findings and limits: The long-lived group displayed more naive CD4+ cells, plus higher diversity, than the aged donors did.

The clonotype comes from a woman in her 40s in good health. The chain joins TRBV12-3 or TRBV12-4 to TRBJ2-5, with 7 bases that match TRBD1. Sequencing was done on a sample of blood. The chain's CDR3 is CASRKTGPETQYF. The CDR3 DNA reads TGTGCCAGCAGGAAGACAGGGCCGGAGACCCAGTACTTC.